A selection of T cell receptor beta chains follows, all from one sample in a study of T cell responses to AZD1222 COVID-19 vaccine. Measured with immunoSEQ multiplex PCR; TCRdb has only the in-frame clones, and not every one. The sample has about 140,000 clones; the top ten hold about 2.2%. The sample was peripheral blood. These receptors all come from an adult in good health. The conserved cysteine and the conserved F or W are not part of the CDR3 here.

j_gene	v_gene	CDR3aa
TRBJ2-3	TRBV4-1	ASSQGLADTQY
TRBJ1-6	TRBV28	ASSPFRNSPLH
TRBJ2-7	TRBV6-1	ASSEPEGGQRNYEQY
TRBJ2-7	TRBV28	ASSLRQGRYEQY
TRBJ1-2	TRBV7-2	ASSPGTAHGYT
TRBJ2-3	TRBV2	ASSQQQDTQY
TRBJ1-2	TRBV6-6	ASSRQGNYGYT
TRBJ1-1	TRBV5-1	ASSSSGQNTEAF
TRBJ2-5	TRBV9	ASSVGSSGLQETQY
TRBJ2-3	TRBV11-2	ASSLGAGSTDTQY
TRBJ2-3	TRBV2	ASRAPRAKSFTDTQY
TRBJ1-2	TRBV27	ASKQRAGGYT
TRBJ2-7	TRBV12-3/TRBV12-4	ASSFGGKVQY
TRBJ1-2	TRBV3-1/TRBV3-2	ASSQDTGISYT
TRBJ1-4	TRBV4-2	ATGGYKETNPNEKLF
TRBJ1-3	TRBV30	AWTGAAGNTIY
TRBJ1-1	TRBV5-1	ASRGEGSNTEAF
TRBJ2-1	TRBV10-3	AISEPAGTSYNEQF
TRBJ2-3	TRBV7-3	ASSLEGADTQY
TRBJ1-3	TRBV9	ASSASRDRVNAGNTIY
TRBJ1-5	TRBV4-2	ASSQDQGATGPQH
TRBJ1-1	TRBV28	ASRIQGFTEAF